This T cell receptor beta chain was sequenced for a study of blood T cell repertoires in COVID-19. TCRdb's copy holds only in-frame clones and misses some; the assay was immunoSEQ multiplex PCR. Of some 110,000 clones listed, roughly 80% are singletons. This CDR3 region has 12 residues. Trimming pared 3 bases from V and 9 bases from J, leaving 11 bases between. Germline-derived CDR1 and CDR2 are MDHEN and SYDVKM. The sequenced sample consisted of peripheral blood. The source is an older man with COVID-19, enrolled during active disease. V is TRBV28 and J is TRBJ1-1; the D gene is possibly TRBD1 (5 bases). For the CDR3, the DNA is TGTGCCAGCAGTTTGAAAGGGGCGCAAGCTTTCTTT. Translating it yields CASSLKGAQAFF.